This entry describes one TCR beta chain. V was cut by 0 bases and J by 8 bases, with 15 bases left in between. The germline V gene encodes CDR1 MNHEY and CDR2 SVGAGI. The CDR3 has 15 amino acids. Per the study methods: Reference gene primers were amplified, and this amplification served to estimate nucleated cell counts. The table came from immunoSEQ multiplex PCR; TCRdb's copy has only in-frame clones and leaves some out. Clone size and the V and J calls come from that table; the DNA yielded D and trimming. The repertoire holds 150,000 to 200,000 clones, with just under 80% as singletons. The data derive from a study of blood T cell repertoires in COVID-19. Study background: COVID-19 samples collected from the United States, Italy and Spain covered acute and convalescent phases. Sources were T cells, B-cell-depleted T cells, or PBMCs; the material itself was cDNA or gDNA.

The sequenced sample was peripheral blood. The TCR comes from a man aged 70 or older with active or convalescent COVID-19. The V and J genes are TRBV6-5 and TRBJ2-3; a possible D gene is TRBD2 (6 bases). CDR3 in DNA: TGTGCCAGCAGTTACTCTTATACCGCCGGGGGTACGCAGTATTTT. It codes for CASSYSYTAGGTQYF.